This T cell receptor (beta chain) was documented in a study of long-term antiretroviral therapy in people with HIV. Study-wide findings and caveats: Repertoires looked antigen-experienced, with only a slight naive shift after ART. Dating from about 2004 to 2017, the blood was possibly obtained under older ART regimens. With ART, diversity went up but was still lower than in transplant donor controls.

Germline-derived CDR1 and CDR2 are SGDLS and YYNGEE. Between the trimmed V and J ends, which lost 4 bases and 8 bases, there was a span of 12 bases. The CDR3 has 12 amino acids. The run of the v3.0 immunoSEQ assay was at survey level. The protocol was immunoSEQ multiplex PCR, while the TCRdb copy is restricted to in-frame clones and leaves out a portion. The sample consists of roughly 20,000 clones, about 70% of them appearing once. On this clone: Its antigen is unknown.

Two or more post-ART PBMC samples, plus at least one pre-ART sample, were available for each donor. The J gene is TRBJ1-1, the V gene TRBV9; tentatively, D is TRBD1 (6 bases). The sequencing used unsorted PBMCs, collected 0.5 years before starting antiretroviral therapy. This clonotype originated in a man younger than 30 with HIV. The CDR3 coding sequence is TGTGCCAGCAGCAAGACAGGAGGGGAAGCTTTCTTT. This codes for CASSKTGGEAFF.